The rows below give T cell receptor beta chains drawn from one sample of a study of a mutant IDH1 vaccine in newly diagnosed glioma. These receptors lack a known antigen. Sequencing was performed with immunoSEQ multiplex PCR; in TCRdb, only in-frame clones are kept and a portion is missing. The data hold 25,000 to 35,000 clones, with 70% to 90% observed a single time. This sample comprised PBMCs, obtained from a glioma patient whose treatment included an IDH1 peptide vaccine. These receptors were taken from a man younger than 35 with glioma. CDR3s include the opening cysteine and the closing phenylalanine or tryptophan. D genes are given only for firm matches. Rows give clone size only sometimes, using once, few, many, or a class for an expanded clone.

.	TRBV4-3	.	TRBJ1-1	CASSQDGVRFSEAFF	TGCGCCAGCAGCCAAGACGGGGTTCGGTTCTCTGAAGCTTTCTTT
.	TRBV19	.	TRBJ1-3	CASSPRQLLSGNTIYF	TGTGCCAGTAGTCCTCGACAGCTCCTCTCTGGAAACACCATATATTTT
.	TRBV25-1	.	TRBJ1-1	CASSDPRKDRAEAFF	TGTGCCAGCAGTGACCCCCGAAAAGACAGAGCCGAAGCTTTCTTT
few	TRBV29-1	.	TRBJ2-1	CSVPLTSSSYNEQFF	TGCAGCGTTCCGCTTACTTCGAGCTCCTACAATGAGCAGTTCTTC
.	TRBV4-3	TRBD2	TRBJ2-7	CASSQSSGSGTYEQYF	TGCGCCAGCAGCCAATCGAGCGGGAGCGGTACTTACGAGCAGTACTTC
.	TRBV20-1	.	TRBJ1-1	CSAFLNTEAFF	TGCAGTGCTTTCCTGAACACTGAAGCTTTCTTT
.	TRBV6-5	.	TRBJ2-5	CASHRGWGQETQYF	TGTGCCAGCCATAGAGGGTGGGGCCAAGAGACCCAGTACTTC
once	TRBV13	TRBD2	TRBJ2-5	CASSLATSGRGQETQYF	TGTGCCAGCAGCTTAGCTACTAGCGGGAGGGGGCAAGAGACCCAGTACTTC
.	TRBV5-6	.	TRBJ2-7	CASSWGHAYEQYF	TGTGCCAGCAGCTGGGGACACGCCTACGAGCAGTACTTC
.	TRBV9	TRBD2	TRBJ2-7	CASSVGAGASYEQYF	TGTGCCAGCAGCGTAGGTGCGGGAGCCTCCTACGAGCAGTACTTC
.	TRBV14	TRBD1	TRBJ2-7	CASSPLDRGYYEQYF	TGTGCCAGCAGCCCTTTGGACAGGGGTTACTACGAGCAGTACTTC
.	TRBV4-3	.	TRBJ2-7	CASSQDGNYEQYF	TGCGCCAGCAGCCAAGATGGGAACTACGAGCAGTACTTC
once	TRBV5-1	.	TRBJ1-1	CASSPFSLGNTEAFF	TGCGCCAGCAGCCCCTTCTCTTTAGGGAACACTGAAGCTTTCTTT
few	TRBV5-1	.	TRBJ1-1	CASSLVPRNTEAFF	TGCGCCAGCAGCTTGGTCCCGCGGAACACTGAAGCTTTCTTT
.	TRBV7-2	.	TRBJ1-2	CASSLDYSDGYTF	TGTGCCAGCAGCTTAGATTATTCGGACGGCTACACCTTC
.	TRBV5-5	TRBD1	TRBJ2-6	CASTWDRAGANVLTF	TGTGCCAGCACCTGGGACAGGGCTGGGGCCAACGTCCTGACTTTC
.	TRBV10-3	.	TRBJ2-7	CATGSSERGLYEQYF	TGTGCCACCGGTTCGAGCGAGCGAGGATTATACGAGCAGTACTTC
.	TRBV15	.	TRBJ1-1	CATSRGQTGTEAFF	TGTGCCACCAGCAGAGGACAGACGGGCACTGAAGCTTTCTTT
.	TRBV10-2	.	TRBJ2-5	CASSESYGETQYF	TGCGCCAGCAGTGAGTCGTATGGGGAGACCCAGTACTTC
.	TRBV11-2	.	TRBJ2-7	CASSLGPQGLGYEQYF	TGTGCCAGCAGCTTGGGCCCACAGGGTCTCGGGTACGAGCAGTACTTC
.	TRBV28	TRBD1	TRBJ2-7	CASTPGQGVFYEQYF	TGTGCCAGCACTCCGGGACAGGGGGTCTTCTACGAGCAGTACTTC
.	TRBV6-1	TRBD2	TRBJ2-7	CASSEAPRGSGRVREQYF	TGTGCCAGCAGTGAAGCCCCTCGGGGTAGCGGGAGGGTGCGGGAGCAGTACTTC
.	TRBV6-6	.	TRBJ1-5	CASIRGEGQPQHF	TGTGCCAGCATCAGAGGGGAAGGTCAGCCCCAGCATTTT
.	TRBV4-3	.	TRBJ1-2	CASSQDRRENYGYTF	TGCGCCAGCAGCCAAGATCGCAGGGAGAACTATGGCTACACCTTC
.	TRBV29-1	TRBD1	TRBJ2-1	CSVESGTGSYNEQFF	TGCAGCGTCGAATCCGGGACAGGTTCCTACAATGAGCAGTTCTTC
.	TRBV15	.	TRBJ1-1	CATSRIPTVGTEAFF	TGTGCCACCAGCAGAATACCGACAGTGGGCACTGAAGCTTTCTTT
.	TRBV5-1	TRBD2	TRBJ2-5	CASSLARGRAETQYF	TGCGCCAGCAGCTTGGCCCGCGGGAGGGCGGAGACCCAGTACTTC
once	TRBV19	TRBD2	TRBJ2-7	CASSIRRTSGSYEQYF	TGTGCCAGTAGTATCCGGCGAACTAGCGGGAGCTACGAGCAGTACTTC
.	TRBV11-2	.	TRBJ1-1	CASSTQQGTEAFF	TGTGCCAGCAGCACTCAACAGGGCACTGAAGCTTTCTTT
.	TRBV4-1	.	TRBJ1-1	CASSPGRGTEAFF	TGCGCCAGCAGCCCCGGGAGAGGCACTGAAGCTTTCTTT
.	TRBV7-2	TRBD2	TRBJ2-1	CASSLGLAGGTDEQFF	TGTGCCAGCAGCTTAGGCCTAGCGGGAGGAACCGATGAGCAGTTCTTC
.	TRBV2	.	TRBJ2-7	CASSEGPGQNTYEQYF	TGTGCCAGCAGTGAAGGCCCCGGACAGAATACCTACGAGCAGTACTTC
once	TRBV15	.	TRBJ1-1	CATTELRGNTEAFF	TGTGCCACCACGGAGTTGCGAGGGAACACTGAAGCTTTCTTT
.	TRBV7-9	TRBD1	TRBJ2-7	CASSSRTGSEQYF	TGTGCCAGCAGCTCTAGGACAGGGTCTGAGCAGTACTTC
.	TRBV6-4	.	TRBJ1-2	CASSEGPGSYGYTF	TGTGCCAGCAGTGAGGGGCCAGGGAGCTATGGCTACACCTTC
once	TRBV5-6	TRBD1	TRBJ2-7	CASSSGTGFYEQYF	TGTGCCAGCAGCTCCGGGACAGGGTTCTACGAGCAGTACTTC
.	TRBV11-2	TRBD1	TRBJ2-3	CASSAGGTQYF	TGTGCCAGCAGCGCAGGGGGTACGCAGTATTTT
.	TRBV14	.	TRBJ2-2	CASSRVRVGTGELFF	TGTGCCAGCAGCCGTGTCAGGGTGGGCACCGGGGAGCTGTTTTTT
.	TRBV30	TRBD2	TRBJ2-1	CAWRAGLAGGNEQFF	TGTGCCTGGAGAGCGGGACTAGCGGGAGGGAATGAGCAGTTCTTC
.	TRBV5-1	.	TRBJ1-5	CASSLTGLGNQPQHF	TGCGCCAGCAGCTTGACAGGACTCGGTAATCAGCCCCAGCATTTT
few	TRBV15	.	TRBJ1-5	CATSRDHLSNQPQHF	TGTGCCACCAGCAGAGACCACCTTAGCAATCAGCCCCAGCATTTT
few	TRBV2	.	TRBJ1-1	CASSSDTEAFF	TGTGCCAGCAGCTCTGACACTGAAGCTTTCTTT
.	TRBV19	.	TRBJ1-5	CASSIPRDTNQPQHF	TGTGCCAGTAGTATCCCCCGGGACACCAATCAGCCCCAGCATTTT
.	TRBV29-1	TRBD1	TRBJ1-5	CSVRTGSQPQHF	TGCAGCGTCAGGACAGGGAGTCAGCCCCAGCATTTT
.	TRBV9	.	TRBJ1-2	CASSVDGSYGYTF	TGTGCCAGCAGCGTAGACGGGAGCTATGGCTACACCTTC
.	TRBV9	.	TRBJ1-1	CASSVEGGGGTEAFF	TGTGCCAGCAGCGTAGAGGGAGGGGGTGGTACTGAAGCTTTCTTT
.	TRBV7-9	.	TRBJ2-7	CASSSTMGLYEQYF	TGTGCCAGCAGCTCTACCATGGGACTCTACGAGCAGTACTTC
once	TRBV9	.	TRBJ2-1	CASSVSVGTQPYNEQFF	TGTGCCAGCAGCGTCTCAGTCGGGACGCAGCCGTACAATGAGCAGTTCTTC
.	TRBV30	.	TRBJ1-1	CAWSVGGGSEAFF	TGTGCCTGGAGTGTAGGGGGGGGATCTGAAGCTTTCTTT
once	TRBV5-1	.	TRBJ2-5	CASSRDRAPGETQYF	TGCGCCAGCAGCCGGGACCGAGCTCCAGGGGAGACCCAGTACTTC
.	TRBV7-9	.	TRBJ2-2	CASSKGLPLTGELFF	TGTGCCAGCAGCAAAGGATTACCGCTCACCGGGGAGCTGTTTTTT
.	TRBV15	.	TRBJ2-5	CATSRSGAQETQYF	TGTGCCACCAGCAGATCGGGAGCACAAGAGACCCAGTACTTC
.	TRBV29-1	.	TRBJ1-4	CSVGGQLNEKLFF	TGCAGCGTTGGGGGACAACTGAATGAAAAACTGTTTTTT
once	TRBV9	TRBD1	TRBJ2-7	CASSVGSGTGAFPGEQYF	TGTGCCAGCAGCGTGGGCTCTGGGACAGGGGCTTTTCCGGGGGAGCAGTACTTC
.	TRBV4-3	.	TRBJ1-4	CASSQTTGGTLGEKLFF	TGCGCCAGCAGCCAAACGACAGGAGGAACGCTAGGTGAAAAACTGTTTTTT
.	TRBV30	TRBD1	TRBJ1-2	CAWSVSSQGARYYGYTF	TGTGCCTGGAGTGTAAGTTCCCAGGGGGCGCGGTACTATGGCTACACCTTC
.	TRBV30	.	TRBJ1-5	CAWSRQDNQPQHF	TGTGCCTGGAGCCGACAGGACAATCAGCCCCAGCATTTT
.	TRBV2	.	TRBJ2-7	CASSDEGHSTYEQYF	TGTGCCAGCAGTGACGAAGGGCACAGCACCTACGAGCAGTACTTC